The clone carrying this T cell receptor beta chain was seen a few times. Its antigen remains unidentified. Germline values: CDR1 SQVTM, CDR2 ANQGSEA. The CDR3 has 12 residues. V lost 7 bases to trimming and J lost 7 bases, with 16 bases between them. This specimen comes from a study of early T cells in non-severe SARS-CoV-2 infection. Findings and caveats of the study: VDJdb-based matching was biased toward anti-spike CD8 responses and missed private and CD4 specificities.

TCRdb ran MiXCR on the 5' RACE reads and lists one entry per CDR3 protein. The sample yields 95,000 to 100,000 distinct CDR3 sequences, roughly an eighth seen once. J is TRBJ1-2 and V is TRBV29-1; D is uncertain. Sequenced material: whole blood. This clonotype was obtained from an adult who was a healthcare worker with PCR-confirmed SARS-CoV-2 infection or an uninfected control (not recorded which). The CDR3 DNA reads TGCAGCGCCCGGCTCATCGGTACTGGCTACACCTTC. Its translation: CSARLIGTGYTF.